This T cell receptor (beta chain) was sequenced in a study of T cell repertoires in aging, cancer and after chemotherapy. Study information: Glioblastoma patients receiving temozolomide-based therapy gave paired samples before and after chemotherapy.

Amplification of TCR beta used genomic DNA extracted from peripheral blood. A mixed TRB-A/B primer pool amplified rearranged TRB by multiplex touch-down PCR. A single record per CDR3 protein comes from TCRdb applying MiXCR to the multiplex PCR reads. The repertoire includes some 2,000 distinct CDR3 sequences, around 30% of them detected once, and roughly a tenth sits in the top ten. Findings and limits, study-wide: Age-matched healthy donors had significantly more diverse, less clonal blood TCR repertoires than untreated cancer patients. Loss of evenness, beyond lost richness, contributed to age-related TCR diversity decline in cancer patients.

This clonotype was observed a single time. Its antigen is not known. Deletions cut 3 bases from V and 0 bases from J, with 11 bases between. This CDR3 is built from 16 residues. Germline values: CDR1 SGHAT, CDR2 FQNNGV. Sequencing used blood. V gene TRBV11-2 combines with J gene TRBJ2-2; D gene uncertain. This clonotype was obtained from a human donor with a solid tumor. CDR3 DNA sequence: TGTGCCAGCAGCTTCTCCGGGCCTCCGAACACCGGGGAGCTGTTTTTT. Protein sequence: CASSFSGPPNTGELFF.